The 27 T cell receptor beta chains below all came from one sample that was sequenced in a study of blood T cell repertoires in COVID-19. The repertoire was sequenced with immunoSEQ multiplex PCR; TCRdb's copy has only in-frame clones and lacks some. Among roughly 200,000 clones listed, approximately 87% were seen once. Sequences were obtained from peripheral blood. The receptor source for this set is a man between 60 and 75 years old who had recovered from COVID-19.

This chain links TRBV2 with TRBJ2-1; unclear D gene. From germline, CDR1 is SNHLY and CDR2 FYNNEI. V was trimmed by 6 bases and J by 4 bases, leaving 10 bases between them. The CDR3 covers 13 residues. The CDR3 nucleotides read TGTGCCAGCAGGGCTGACAAGTACAATGAGCAGTTCTTC. Protein sequence: CASRADKYNEQFF.

This clone was seen more than once but under ten times. The rearrangement links TRBV5-4 to TRBJ2-2; 9 bases map to TRBD1. V trimming: 2 bases; J trimming: 0 bases; junction bases outside the gene matches: 2. Germline CDR1 is SGHNT and CDR2 is YYREEE (reference sequence). CDR3 size: 16 residues. The CDR3, as DNA: TGTGCCAGCAGCTTCGGACAGGGGTCGAACACCGGGGAGCTGTTTTTT. Amino acids: CASSFGQGSNTGELFF.

The gene calls are TRBV7-9 and TRBJ2-1; TRBD1 matches 10 bases. The germline V gene encodes CDR1 SEHNR and CDR2 FQNEAQ (reference sequence). V dropped 2 bases and J dropped 7; count of bases not matched to a gene: 5. There are 15 residues in the CDR3. The CDR3 sequence is CASSLTDRGPNEQFF. CDR3 nucleotide sequence: TGTGCCAGCAGCTTAACTGACAGGGGGCCTAATGAGCAGTTCTTC.

The chain employs TRBV9 and TRBJ2-2; 7 bases align to TRBD1. The CDR3 is 16 amino acids. CDR1 is SGDLS and CDR2 is YYNGEE in the germline V gene. V dropped 1 base and J dropped 5; count of bases not matched to a gene: 8. The CDR3 DNA follows: TGTGCCAGCAGCGTAATCGGCAGGGGGATGACCGGGGAGCTGTTTTTT. Its protein is CASSVIGRGMTGELFF.

The V call is TRBV19, the J call TRBJ2-3, with a possible D match to TRBD2 (5 bases). Trimming took off 6 bases at V and 1 base at J, with 17 bases between the two ends. Germline V CDR1 and CDR2: LNHDA, SQIVND (reference sequence). The CDR3 covers 16 residues. The CDR3 bases are TGTGCCAGTAGCCTGTTAGGGTCCGGGGGCACAGATACGCAGTATTTT. As protein: CASSLLGSGGTDTQYF.

This clone was picked up one time. The rearrangement links TRBV7-9 to TRBJ2-2; the D gene is possibly TRBD1 (6 bases). V was trimmed by 5 bases and J by 3 bases, leaving 19 bases between them. The germline V gene encodes CDR1 SEHNR and CDR2 FQNEAQ (reference sequence). CDR3 size: 17 residues. The CDR3 loop is CASSGQWTEQHTGELFF. In nucleotides, the CDR3 is TGTGCCAGCAGCGGTCAGTGGACAGAACAACACACCGGGGAGCTGTTTTTT.

The CDR3 coding sequence is TGTGCCAGTAGCCAAAGGTACAGGGGACTAGCTGGGGCCAACGTCCTGACTTTC. Amino acid sequence: CASSQRYRGLAGANVLTF. The chain joins TRBV19 to TRBJ2-6, with a tentative D call TRBD2 (8 bases). The V gene's germline CDR1 is LNHDA and CDR2 SQIVND (reference sequence). V gave up 6 bases and J gave up 2 bases, with 20 bases separating them. The CDR3 spans 18 residues.

CDR3 region: CASSPTGGREKLFF. The CDR3 bases are TGTGCCAGCAGCCCTACAGGGGGCCGAGAAAAACTGTTTTTT. The chain joins TRBV3-1 (or the pseudogene TRBV3-2) to TRBJ1-4; 9 positions agree with TRBD1. The junction had 5 bases not matched to a gene; V was cut back by 4 bases and J by 8 bases. Per the germline V gene, CDR1 is LGHDT and CDR2 is YNNKEL (reference sequence). There are 14 residues in the CDR3.

The rearrangement joins TRBV19 to TRBJ1-5, with TRBD1 matching over 10 bases. This CDR3 spans 19 amino acids. J lost 6 bases, V lost 5 bases, and 19 bases had no gene match. Germline V lookup: CDR1 LNHDA, CDR2 SQIVND (reference sequence). The CDR3 sequence: CASSYLETGGPGSSQPQHF. In DNA form, the CDR3 reads TGTGCCAGTAGTTATCTTGAGACAGGGGGCCCGGGATCCAGTCAGCCCCAGCATTTT.

This rearrangement joins TRBV6-6 to TRBJ1-2; D is undetermined. Germline assignment: CDR1 MNHNY and CDR2 SVGAGI (reference sequence). This CDR3 has 13 amino acids. V gave up 0 bases and J gave up 5 bases, with 7 bases separating them. CDR3 protein: CASSYSELYGYTF. CDR3 sequence (DNA): TGTGCCAGCAGTTACTCGGAGCTTTATGGCTACACCTTC.

CDR3 amino acids: CASSQVQGEASPLHF. The CDR3 bases are TGTGCCAGCAGCCAAGTTCAGGGGGAGGCTTCACCCCTCCACTTT. The chain couples TRBV3-1 (or the pseudogene TRBV3-2) to TRBJ1-6, with 7 bases lining up with TRBD1. Unmatched junction bases numbered 6, after V lost 1 base and J lost 9 bases. There are 15 residues in the CDR3. Per the germline V gene, CDR1 is LGHDT and CDR2 is YNNKEL (reference sequence).

J is TRBJ1-4 and V is TRBV5-1; possible D gene TRBD1, 6 bases. From germline, CDR1 is SGHRS and CDR2 YFSETQ. There are 15 residues in the CDR3. The ends were cut back, 1 base at V and 7 bases at J, with 14 bases in the middle. This chain's CDR3 is CASSLQRGAGEKLFF. As DNA, the CDR3 is TGCGCCAGCAGCTTGCAACGGGGGGCCGGTGAAAAACTGTTTTTT.

The chain couples TRBV3-1 (or the pseudogene TRBV3-2) to TRBJ1-5, with D possibly matching TRBD1 (5 bases). Trimming shortened V by 6 bases and J by 6 bases, and 18 bases separated the two germline ends. CDR1 is LGHDT, CDR2 YNNKEL, per germline (reference sequence). The CDR3 sequence is 15 residues long. Written as DNA, the CDR3 is TGTGCCAGCAGTCAATCAGGGAGGAACGGTCAGCCCCAGCATTTT. The encoded protein is CASSQSGRNGQPQHF.

CDR3 sequence reads: CASSPDRGTPGELFF. The CDR3 DNA reads as TGTGCCAGCAGCCCTGACAGGGGGACCCCCGGGGAGCTGTTTTTT. V is TRBV7-2 and J is TRBJ2-2; TRBD1 matches at 9 bases. This CDR3 has 15 residues. V shed 5 bases and J 6 bases; nucleotides not matched to a gene: 7. Germline V CDR1 and CDR2: SGHTA, FQGNSA. Together with reference TRBV7-2 and TRBJ2-2, the CDR3 gives the full variable domain: GAGVSQSPSNKVTEKGKDVELRCDPISGHTALYWYRQSLGQGLEFLIYFQGNSAPDKSGLPSDRFSAERTGGSVSTLTIQRTQQEDSAVYLCASSPDRGTPGELFFGEGSRLTVL.

V usage is TRBV2 and J usage is TRBJ1-1; the D gene is possibly TRBD1 (6 bases). The V end was cut by 8 bases, the J end by 6 bases, with 16 bases between. Germline assignment: CDR1 SNHLY and CDR2 FYNNEI. The CDR3 contains 13 residues. DNA of the CDR3: TGTGCCAGCGGGGTACAGGGTTCGGCTGAAGCTTTCTTT. Its protein is CASGVQGSAEAFF.

The V and J genes are TRBV6-2 or TRBV6-3 and TRBJ2-7, with D maybe TRBD1 (7 bases). Germline-derived CDR1 and CDR2 are MNHEY and SVGEGT. V gave up 5 bases and J gave up 2 bases, with 19 bases separating them. The CDR3 length is 16 residues. CDR3 bases: TGTGCCAGCAGTCCGTGGACAGGAGGGAAAACCTACGAGCAGTACTTC. The encoded protein is CASSPWTGGKTYEQYF.

The chain uses TRBV5-1 and TRBJ1-1; 8 nucleotides agree with TRBD1. From germline, CDR1 is SGHRS and CDR2 YFSETQ. Unmatched junction bases numbered 6, after V lost 2 bases and J lost 9 bases. This CDR3 is 13 amino acids long. The CDR3 DNA follows: TGCGCCAGCAGCTTAGGACAGGGACGTCAAGCTTTCTTT. Residues: CASSLGQGRQAFF. The complete variable domain, with remaining parts taken from reference TRBV5-1 and TRBJ1-1, reads KAGVTQTPRYLIKTRGQQVTLSCSPISGHRSVSWYQQTPGQGLQFLFEYFSETQRNKGNFPGRFSGRQFSNSRSEMNVSTLELGDSALYLCASSLGQGRQAFFGQGTRLTVV.

This clone showed up just a few times. The identical CDR3 is also encoded by other nucleotide sequences in the sample. The chain is built from TRBV9 and TRBJ1-2, with D possibly TRBD1 on 5 matching bases. V lost 0 bases to trimming and J lost 3 bases, with 9 bases between them. The CDR3 extends over 14 amino acids. Germline-derived CDR1 and CDR2 are SGDLS and YYNGEE. Written as DNA, the CDR3 is TGTGCCAGCAGCGTAGTTGGGGGGGACTATGGCTACACCTTC. Translated, it gives CASSVVGGDYGYTF. Using reference TRBV9 and TRBJ1-2 for the parts outside the CDR3, the full variable domain is DSGVTQTPKHLITATGQRVTLRCSPRSGDLSVYWYQQSLDQGLQFLIQYYNGEERAKGNILERFSAQQFPDLHSELNLSSLELGDSALYFCASSVVGGDYGYTFGSGTRLTVV.

The chain joins TRBV29-1 to TRBJ1-1; 7 bases align to TRBD1. The germline CDR1 and CDR2 sequences are SQVTM and ANQGSEA. With 6 bases clipped from V and 5 bases from J, the junction kept 9 bases outside the gene matches. The CDR3 extends over 13 amino acids. DNA of the CDR3: TGCAGCGTGTTACGACAGGGTGGAACTGAAGCTTTCTTT. This sequence encodes CSVLRQGGTEAFF.

This clone has just one count. V gene TRBV7-6 combines with J gene TRBJ2-2; TRBD1 agrees at 10 bases. Germline lookup yields CDR1 SGHVS and CDR2 FNYEAQ. The CDR3 loop spans 17 amino acids. V trimming: 2 bases; J trimming: 6 bases; junction bases outside the gene matches: 9. The CDR3 nucleotides are TGTGCCAGCAGCTTAAGATCTGGGACAGGGGTCCCCGGGGAGCTGTTTTTT. Amino acids: CASSLRSGTGVPGELFF. The whole variable domain, remainder taken from reference TRBV7-6 and TRBJ2-2, is GAGVSQSPRYKVTKRGQDVALRCDPISGHVSLYWYRQALGQGPEFLTYFNYEAQQDKSGLPNDRFSAERPEGSISTLTIQRTEQRDSAMYRCASSLRSGTGVPGELFFGEGSRLTVL.

The CDR3: CASRQGVADTQYF. The CDR3 bases are TGTGCCAGCCGCCAGGGGGTGGCGGATACGCAGTATTTT. V and J are TRBV2 and TRBJ2-3, with 7 positions matching TRBD1. Germline CDR1 and CDR2: SNHLY and FYNNEI. This CDR3 is built from 13 residues. Losses at the gene ends were 8 bases for V and 6 bases for J; bases not matched to a gene: 8.

This chain connects TRBV19 to TRBJ1-1; D is unclear. Trimming took off 6 bases at V and 5 bases at J, with 10 bases between the two ends. Germline V gene lookup returns CDR1 LNHDA and CDR2 SQIVND (reference sequence). The CDR3 loop spans 12 amino acids. This chain's CDR3 is CASSPRRTEAFF. DNA for the CDR3: TGTGCCAGTAGCCCCCGGAGAACTGAAGCTTTCTTT.

This sequence joins TRBV6-6 and TRBJ1-1; D perhaps matches TRBD1 (5 bases). The CDR3 extends over 14 amino acids. CDR1 is MNHNY and CDR2 is SVGAGI in the germline V gene (reference sequence). The V gene lost 6 bases and the J gene lost 0 bases, with 11 bases spanning the gap. CDR3 coding DNA: TGTGCCAGCAGGGGGGAGGGGATGAACACTGAAGCTTTCTTT. This codes for CASRGEGMNTEAFF.

The chain employs TRBV11-1 and TRBJ2-7; perhaps TRBD1 as D (6 bases). Germline V CDR1 and CDR2: SGHAT, FQDESV (reference sequence). This CDR3 spans 14 amino acids. V was pared by 5 bases and J by 2 bases, with 13 bases between. The CDR3 sequence is CASSQQGGAYEQYF. The CDR3 DNA reads TGTGCCAGCAGCCAACAAGGGGGAGCCTACGAGCAGTACTTC.

This clone was picked up one time. The chain uses TRBV19 and TRBJ1-1; weak D call: TRBD1 (5 bases). This CDR3 has 22 amino acids. Germline-derived CDR1 and CDR2 are LNHDA and SQIVND (reference sequence). The germline V and J ends were trimmed by 7 bases and 6 bases, with 42 bases remaining between them. The CDR3, as DNA: TGTGCCAGTAAAATGTCAAGATCGCGTCAGGGAGGTTGGTTTGGGGGAAGGGCTGAAGCTTTCTTT. Translation gives CASKMSRSRQGGWFGGRAEAFF.

This rearrangement joins TRBV5-1 to TRBJ2-3, with D perhaps TRBD2 (5 bases). Germline V gene sequence: CDR1 SGHRS, CDR2 YFSETQ. Deletions cut 0 bases from V and 2 bases from J, with 10 bases between. There are 15 residues in the CDR3. CDR3 residues: CASSLDGIPTDTQYF. The CDR3 coding sequence is TGCGCCAGCAGCTTGGACGGGATCCCCACAGATACGCAGTATTTT. Using reference TRBV5-1 and TRBJ2-3 for the parts outside the CDR3, the full variable domain is KAGVTQTPRYLIKTRGQQVTLSCSPISGHRSVSWYQQTPGQGLQFLFEYFSETQRNKGNFPGRFSGRQFSNSRSEMNVSTLELGDSALYLCASSLDGIPTDTQYFGPGTRLTVL.

Only one count was recorded for this clone. V and J are TRBV5-4 and TRBJ2-2; D uncertain. CDR1 and CDR2 from the germline V gene are SGHNT and YYREEE (reference sequence). The CDR3 contains 13 residues. V was trimmed by 3 bases and J by 6 bases, leaving 9 bases between them. The CDR3 spells CASSSTVPGELFF. As DNA, the CDR3 is TGTGCCAGCAGCTCTACAGTACCCGGGGAGCTGTTTTTT.